This T cell receptor (beta chain) was captured by sequencing in a study of blood T cell repertoires in COVID-19 (dated by TCRdb to 2020 to 2022). Some background on the complete study: The collaborator samples originated in the United States, Italy and Spain and spanned the acute and convalescent phases of COVID-19. The material from the prospective study consisted of cDNA or gDNA derived from T cells, B-cell-depleted T cells, or PBMCs. The dataset comprised deeply sampled blood TCRbeta repertoires from subjects exposed to, actively infected with, or recovered from COVID-19. The repertoires were released in a freely available public database intended as a resource for research on the immune response to SARS-CoV-2. Samples came from the ongoing ImmuneRACE study (first 160 participants) plus 1,254 subjects from 6 global collaborators. Sample metadata almost always included a de-identified subject ID, COVID-19 status, age in years and sex. Where HLA class I and class II types were available, the types were taken from metadata supplied by the sample provider, not from assay-based typing. Paper-wide results and their limitations: Clinical and demographic metadata were provided uncurated, with the amount varying by source and participant.

For CDR1 and CDR2, the germline V gene (reference sequence) lists GTSNPN and SVGIG. The CDR3 covers 13 residues, taking in both the cysteine and the phenylalanine. CDR3 DNA is the only sequence kept; it has 39 bases, read in frame from the first base. V is cut by 8 bases and J by 7 bases, and the space between the germline ends is 20 bases. TCRbeta CDR3 regions were amplified from genomic DNA by means of the immunoSEQ Assay, a bias-controlled multiplex PCR. In the paper's pipeline: The number of nucleated cells in each sample was estimated from the amplification of reference gene primers within the assay. To quantify the absolute abundance of each unique TCRbeta CDR3 rearrangement, sequence reads were collapsed and filtered. For each sample, productive Simpson clonality was calculated as the square root of Simpson's diversity index across productive rearrangements. TCRdb limited this immuneACCESS table to in-frame rearrangements with V and J called. A share of clones is missing; checked studies link under half to unresolved V genes, and the rest is unexplained. That table gives V, J and clone size, and the DNA gave D and trimming. This sample gives a few hundred thousand clones in total; roughly 84% of them show up just once. The ten largest make up 1% of the sample.

Collaborating institutions collected whole blood in K2EDTA tubes following their own protocols. For TCRbeta analysis, collaborators shipped samples as frozen whole blood, isolated PBMCs, or DNA extracted from either of those sample types. Details on this clone: The antigen it recognizes is unknown. No much larger clone exists at a distance of one base, and base qualities are not known.

Specimen: peripheral blood. The chain is encoded by TRBV30 joined to TRBJ1-1, with the D segment identity uncertain. The receptor's source is a man aged 45-65 years with active or convalescent COVID-19. The CDR3 in this case is CAATLFNGGEAFF. The DNA sequence is as follows: TGTGCCGCCACCCTCTTTAACGGCGGTGAAGCTTTCTTT.